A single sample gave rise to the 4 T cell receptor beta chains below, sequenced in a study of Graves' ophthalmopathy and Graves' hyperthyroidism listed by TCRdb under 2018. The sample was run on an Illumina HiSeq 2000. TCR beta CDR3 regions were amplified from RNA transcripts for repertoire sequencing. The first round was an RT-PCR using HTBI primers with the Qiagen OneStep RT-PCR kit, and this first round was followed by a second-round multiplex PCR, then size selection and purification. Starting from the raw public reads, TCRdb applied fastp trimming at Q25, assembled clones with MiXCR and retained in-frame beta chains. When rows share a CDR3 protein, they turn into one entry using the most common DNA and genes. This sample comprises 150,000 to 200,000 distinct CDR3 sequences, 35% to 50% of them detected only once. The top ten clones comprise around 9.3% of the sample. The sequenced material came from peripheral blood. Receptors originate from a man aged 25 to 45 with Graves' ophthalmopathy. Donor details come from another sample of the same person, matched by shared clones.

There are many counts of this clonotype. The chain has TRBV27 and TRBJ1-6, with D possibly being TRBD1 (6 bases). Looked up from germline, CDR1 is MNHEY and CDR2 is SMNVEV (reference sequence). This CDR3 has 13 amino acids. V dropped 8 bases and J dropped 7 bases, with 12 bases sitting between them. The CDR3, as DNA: TGTGCCAGCCGTGGGACACGCAATTCACCCCTCCACTTT. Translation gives CASRGTRNSPLHF.

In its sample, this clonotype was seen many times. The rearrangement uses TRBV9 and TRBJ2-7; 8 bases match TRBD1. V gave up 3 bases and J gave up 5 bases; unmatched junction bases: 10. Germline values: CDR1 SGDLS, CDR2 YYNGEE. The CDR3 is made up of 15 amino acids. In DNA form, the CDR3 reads TGTGCCAGCAGCGCCGAGGACAGGGCATACCACGAGCAGTACTTC. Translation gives CASSAEDRAYHEQYF.

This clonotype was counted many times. The CDR3 region has the DNA TGCGCCAGTGTAGGGACACATGACATGAACACTGAAGCTTTCTTT. Amino acids: CASVGTHDMNTEAFF. The J gene is TRBJ1-1, the V gene TRBV5-1; TRBD1 is a possible D gene (6 bases). The CDR3 runs 15 residues. From germline, CDR1 is SGHRS and CDR2 YFSETQ. Trimming pared 8 bases from V and 0 bases from J, leaving 17 bases between.

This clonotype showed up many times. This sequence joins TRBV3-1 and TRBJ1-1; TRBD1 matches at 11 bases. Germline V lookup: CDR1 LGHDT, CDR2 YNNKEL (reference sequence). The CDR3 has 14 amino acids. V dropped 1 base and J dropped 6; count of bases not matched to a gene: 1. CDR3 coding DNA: TGTGCCAGCAGCCAAGGGGACAGGGGGTCTGAAGCTTTCTTT. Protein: CASSQGDRGSEAFF.